This T cell receptor beta chain was observed in a study of blood T cell repertoires in COVID-19. Study in general: The origin of the acute and convalescent COVID-19 samples was the United States, Italy and Spain. PBMCs, B-cell-depleted T cells, or T cells provided the cDNA or gDNA that made up the material.

This clone was seen once. This CDR3 is built from 19 residues. The V gene end was trimmed by 0 bases and the J gene end by 3 bases; junction bases not matched to a gene: 8. CDR1 is SGHKS and CDR2 is YYEKEE in the germline V gene (reference sequence). Original handling: Cell counts per sample came from amplifying reference gene primers. Generated by immunoSEQ multiplex PCR, the TCRdb table keeps only in-frame clones and is missing some. V, J and clone size are taken as reported in that table, and D and trimming were inferred from the DNA itself. The sample contains roughly 160,000 clones, about nine tenths of which appear only once.

The sequence was obtained from a woman aged 60-75 years who had recovered from COVID-19. The source material was peripheral blood. The V and J genes are TRBV5-5 and TRBJ2-1; 14 bases agree with TRBD2. The CDR3 DNA reads TGTGCCAGCAGCTTGGGACTAGCGGGGGGGCAAACATACTACAATGAGCAGTTCTTC. Translating gives CASSLGLAGGQTYYNEQFF.